This T cell receptor beta chain was identified during a study of blood T cell repertoires in COVID-19. Overall study: There were acute and convalescent COVID-19 samples, and they came from the United States, Italy and Spain. Sample material is recorded as cDNA or gDNA derived from T cells, B-cell-depleted T cells, or PBMCs.

The CDR3 has 14 amino acids. Germline CDR1 reads DFQATT; CDR2 reads SNEGSKA (reference sequence). V shed 3 bases and J 8 bases; nucleotides not matched to a gene: 8. Sequencing was performed with immunoSEQ multiplex PCR; in TCRdb, only in-frame clones are kept and a portion is missing. The table has roughly 220,000 clones, roughly 88% seen once. Sequenced: peripheral blood. V is TRBV20-1 and J is TRBJ2-1; 9 bases are a match to TRBD1. This TCR was sampled from a woman in her 40s who had recovered from COVID-19. The CDR3 sequence is CSASLQGAVDEQFF. The CDR3 coding sequence is TGCAGTGCTAGTTTACAGGGGGCGGTGGATGAGCAGTTCTTC.